In this sample, the clone carrying this TCR beta chain turned up a few times. No antigen is known for it. Germline CDR1 reads KGHSH; CDR2 reads LQKENI. The length of the CDR3 is 12 residues. V was trimmed by 3 bases and J by 7 bases, leaving 9 bases between them. TCR cDNA, made by 5'RACE template switching, carried an added universal primer site and UMIs. Using its own MiXCR run on the 5' RACE reads, TCRdb lists one record per CDR3 protein. The profile shows roughly 300,000 distinct CDR3 sequences, 7% to 9% of them singletons. This sample was included in a study of T cells after yellow fever vaccination. Regarding the study as a whole: Weaker, the secondary response had a peak occurring faster, on day 5 versus 15. Post-booster reappearance was seen for most primary-vaccination clones (about 96% CD4, around 89% CD8). Abundant clonotypes from the bulk population could get into FACS-sorted repertoires as contaminants.

This clonotype was sampled from a man aged 18-30 years who received the YFV17D yellow fever vaccine. This chain links TRBV18 with TRBJ1-1; D gene ambiguous. The sample here was PBMCs, taken approximately 47 days after the first yellow fever vaccination. CDR3 loop: CASSPGQVEAFF. Written as DNA, the CDR3 is TGTGCCAGCTCACCCGGGCAGGTTGAAGCTTTCTTT. The entire variable domain, with the rest obtained from reference TRBV18 and TRBJ1-1, is as follows: NAGVMQNPRHLVRRRGQEARLRCSPMKGHSHVYWYRQLPEEGLKFMVYLQKENIIDESGMPKERFSAEFPKEGPSILRIQQVVRGDSAAYFCASSPGQVEAFFGQGTRLTVV.